This TCR beta chain was sequenced during a study of beta chain features in type 1 diabetes. Study results and limitations: The study found moderately but significantly shorter TCRB CDR3s in all four CD4+ subsets of Type 1 diabetes patients.

Investigators reverse transcribed all isolated RNA, so they sequenced expressed TCRB transcripts. The repertoire was sequenced with immunoSEQ multiplex PCR; TCRdb's copy has only in-frame clones and lacks some. In the table there are around 360,000 clones, over 9.5% of which are singletons. With respect to this clone: Its antigen is currently unknown.

Germline V gene lookup returns CDR1 SQVTM and CDR2 ANQGSEA. The V end lost 6 bases, the J end lost 0 bases, and 14 bases lay between the germline ends. This CDR3 contains 14 residues. Sequenced material: naive CD4+ T cells from blood. The genes are TRBV29-1 and TRBJ1-2; D gene ambiguous. This sequence was found in a woman younger than 30 with type 1 diabetes. This chain's CDR3 is CSVAPRQANYGYTF. The CDR3 coding sequence is TGCAGCGTAGCCCCTCGGCAGGCTAACTATGGCTACACCTTC.